The present entry profiles one T cell receptor (beta chain) with its context. TCRdb analysed the 5' RACE reads with MiXCR anew, one entry per CDR3 protein. This sample carries 470,000 or so distinct CDR3 sequences, 20% to 25% of them seen once, and the ten largest clones take just under 3%. The data derive from a study of identical twins. The same sample was also used in a study of T cells expressing NK-cell markers.

Source material: CD4+ T cells sorted from blood. The TCR originated in a woman aged 18-30 years in good health.

In nucleotides, the CDR3 is TGTGCCAGCAGCCCGGCTGGTAGCGGGGTTTACAATGAGCAGTTCTTC. It encodes CASSPAGSGVYNEQFF. This chain connects TRBV5-5 to TRBJ2-1; the match to TRBD2 covers 8 bases. Germline trimming cut 4 bases from V and 4 bases from J; bases unmatched to any gene: 10. The V gene's germline CDR1 is SGHKS and CDR2 YYEKEE (reference sequence). The CDR3 runs 16 residues.